The present T cell receptor beta chain was sequenced within a study of blood T cell repertoires in COVID-19. Looking at the study overall: Sources were T cells, B-cell-depleted T cells, or PBMCs; the material itself was cDNA or gDNA.

The repertoire was sequenced with immunoSEQ multiplex PCR; TCRdb's copy has only in-frame clones and lacks some. The sample holds tens of thousands of clones, nearly 80% seen once. This CDR3 has 12 amino acids. Between the trimmed V and J ends, which lost 4 bases and 7 bases, there was a span of 9 bases. Seattle patients were enrolled during active infection and followed longitudinally. This chain connects TRBV12-3 or TRBV12-4 to TRBJ2-3; tentative D call: TRBD1 (7 bases). The sequencing sample was made of peripheral blood. This TCR came from a man aged 70 or older with COVID-19, enrolled during active disease. In DNA, the CDR3 is TGTGCCAGCAGTTCAGGGGGGTATACGCAGTATTTT. This sequence encodes CASSSGGYTQYF.